This TCR beta chain derives from a study of T cell repertoires in cytomegalovirus infection. Each CDR3 protein gets one entry after TCRdb re-called the reads with MiXCR. This sample has under 200,000 distinct CDR3 sequences; roughly 28% occur once, and the top ten carry roughly 29%. V gave up 0 bases and J gave up 4 bases, with 18 bases separating them. The CDR3 is 18 amino acids. Germline assignment: CDR1 MGHRA and CDR2 YSYEKL. This clonotype occurred a few times. The sequenced material came from PBMCs. This chain joins TRBV4-1 and TRBJ2-2, with D possibly TRBD1 on 6 matching bases. The sequence was obtained from a human donor in good health (CMV status not recorded). Some clones in this sample may be carry-over from other donors' samples. Here the CDR3 reads CASSQDWQGTRGTGELFF. For the CDR3, the DNA is TGCGCCAGCAGCCAAGATTGGCAGGGGACGAGAGGCACCGGGGAGCTGTTTTTT.